The source of this TCR beta chain is a study of cytotoxic CD8 clonotypes in ibrutinib-treated CLL. There are 15 residues in the CDR3. The germline V and J ends were trimmed by 4 bases and 2 bases, with 16 bases remaining between them. Germline V gene sequence: CDR1 SGDLS, CDR2 YYNGEE. Notes on this clone: The target antigen is unknown.

Study findings and constraints: Public clonotypes showed up rarely, and on treatment they shrank or held steady. At baseline, clonality was higher than in age-matched healthy donors and correlated with CD8+ counts.

Method: immunoSEQ multiplex PCR; TCRdb's copy keeps in-frame clones and lacks some. This sample has around 330,000 clones, with roughly 67% found just once. The sequence was obtained from a human donor with chronic lymphocytic leukemia. The chain uses TRBV9 and TRBJ2-7, with D possibly matching TRBD1 (6 bases). The sequenced sample was PBMCs, obtained after 36 months of ibrutinib treatment. The CDR3 DNA is TGTGCCAGCAGCTCAGAGGGACACGAAGCCTACGAGCAGTACTTC. It yields the protein CASSSEGHEAYEQYF.